Each of the 27 T cell receptor beta chains below was sequenced from the same sample in a study. TCRdb processed the 5' RACE reads anew with MiXCR; each CDR3 protein has one entry. The sample contains more than 45,000 distinct CDR3 sequences, roughly 28% of which appear only once. The sequencing input was tumor-infiltrating memory CD4+ T cells sorted from the breast tumor. Specified subset: memory CD4+ T cells, CD4+CD45RO+CD25-. Receptors originate from a female donor with breast cancer.

This chain joins TRBV6-1 and TRBJ2-7, with D possibly called TRBD1 or TRBD2 (5 bases each). The CDR3 spans 14 residues. V lost 6 bases, J lost 3 bases, and 15 bases lay in between. Germline-derived CDR1 and CDR2 are MNHNS and SASEGT. The DNA of the CDR3 is TGTGCCAGCAGCGGGGACGGGACCGACTACGAGCAGTACTTC. It yields the protein CASSGDGTDYEQYF.

V gene TRBV6-5 combines with J gene TRBJ1-6, with D possibly TRBD1 on 6 matching bases. The CDR3 consists of 14 residues. Germline V lookup: CDR1 MNHEY, CDR2 SVGAGI. V shed 5 bases and J shed 10 bases, with 15 bases lying between them. Here the CDR3 DNA reads TGTGCCAGCAGTGAAACAGGGTGGCGATCACCCCTCCACTTT. The encoded protein is CASSETGWRSPLHF.

The chain is built from TRBV28 and TRBJ1-6; 8 nucleotides align to TRBD1. The V segment lost 5 bases and the J segment 5 bases; nucleotides outside the gene matches: 2. The length of the CDR3 is 14 residues. The V gene's germline CDR1 is MDHEN and CDR2 SYDVKM. The DNA for the CDR3 is TGTGCCAGCAGTCAGGGGGCAGATAATTCACCCCTCCACTTT. Translated: CASSQGADNSPLHF.

This clonotype turned up a few times. The chain links TRBV28 to TRBJ2-5; 11 nucleotides align to TRBD2. The ends lost 6 bases at V and 1 base at J; junction bases unmatched: 4. Germline loops: CDR1 MDHEN, CDR2 SYDVKM. The CDR3 covers 15 residues. The CDR3 reads CASRPTSGGQETQYF. In DNA form, the CDR3 reads TGTGCCAGCAGGCCTACTAGCGGGGGCCAAGAGACCCAGTACTTC.

V gene TRBV24-1 combines with J gene TRBJ2-7, with D tentatively TRBD2 (5 bases). Trimming removed 5 bases from V and 5 bases from J, with 15 bases in between. The germline gives CDR1 KGHDR, CDR2 SFDVKD. CDR3 length equals 14 residues. This CDR3 is CATSVAALGDEQYF. In DNA, the CDR3 is TGTGCCACCAGTGTAGCAGCCCTCGGGGACGAGCAGTACTTC.

This clonotype was detected only a few times. One end of the junction varies from germline; a read error may be responsible. V usage is TRBV10-3 and J usage is TRBJ2-3; maybe TRBD1 (6 bases). Germline CDR1 reads ENHRY; CDR2 reads SYGVKD. The CDR3 length is 15 residues. The CDR3 DNA reads TGTGCCAGCAGTTTGGGGCAGGGGTCCGCAGATACGCAGTATTTT. This codes for CASSLGQGSADTQYF.

As concerns this clonotype: A much larger clone sits a single nucleotide away, making a read error possible. The chain has TRBV6-1 and TRBJ1-1; maybe TRBD1 (6 bases). The germline gives CDR1 MNHNS, CDR2 SASEGT. The length of the CDR3 is 13 residues. The CDR3 reads CATQRGQTGEACF. CDR3 nucleotides: TGTGCCACCCAGAGGGGTCAGACAGGCGAAGCTTGCTTT.

Only one count was recorded for this clonotype. CDR3 region: CASSQGRSNQPQHF. The CDR3 DNA follows: TGCGCCAGCAGCCAGGGACGAAGCAATCAGCCCCAGCATTTT. The genes are TRBV4-1 and TRBJ1-5; D may be TRBD1 (5 bases). The CDR3 covers 14 residues. Per germline, CDR1 MGHRA and CDR2 YSYEKL. The germline V and J ends were trimmed by 3 bases and 1 base, with 7 bases remaining between them.

This clonotype was found many times. This sequence joins TRBV7-3 and TRBJ2-2; D remains ambiguous. This CDR3 region has 12 residues. Germline V gene data show CDR1 as SGHTA and CDR2 as FQGTGA. V lost 4 bases and J 3 bases, leaving 3 bases between the germline ends. CDR3 bases: TGTGCCAGCAGCTCCTACACCGGGGAGCTGTTTTTT. Its translation is CASSSYTGELFF.

This clonotype was detected once. The junction and the germline gene differ at one end; a read error may be behind it. V gene TRBV7-9 combines with J gene TRBJ2-3, with a tentative D call TRBD1 (7 bases). The germline gives CDR1 SEHNR, CDR2 FQNEAQ (reference sequence). The CDR3 spans 14 residues. In DNA form, the CDR3 reads TGTGCCAGCAGCAGGAGGGGGCTTGGAGATACGCAGTATTTC. Translated, it gives CASSRRGLGDTQYF.

This clonotype was seen more than once but under ten times. CDR3 sequence reads: CASSSTPGGYTF. In DNA form, the CDR3 reads TGTGCCAGCAGCTCGACTCCTGGTGGCTACACCTTC. The gene calls are TRBV5-6 and TRBJ1-2, with D uncertain. Germline CDR1 is SGHDT and CDR2 is YYEEEE. Trimming shortened V by 3 bases and J by 7 bases, and 10 bases separated the two germline ends. This CDR3 region has 12 residues.

The chain has TRBV11-2 and TRBJ1-3, with D unresolved. CDR1 is SGHAT and CDR2 is FQNNGV in the germline V gene. V shed 3 bases and J shed 0 bases, with 6 bases lying between them. The CDR3 covers 14 residues. The CDR3 loop reads CASSLANSGNTIYF. CDR3 coding DNA: TGTGCCAGCAGCTTGGCCAACTCTGGAAACACCATATATTTT.

This clonotype was seen more than once but under ten times. V and J are TRBV2 and TRBJ2-5, with 9 bases that match TRBD1. Germline-derived CDR1 and CDR2 are SNHLY and FYNNEI. This CDR3 spans 12 amino acids. V lost 7 bases and J lost 5; bases outside the gene matches: 2. The CDR3 here is CASIGQGETQYF. In nucleotides, the CDR3 is TGTGCCAGCATTGGACAGGGGGAGACCCAGTACTTC.

For this clonotype: A read error may produce the germline difference seen at one junction end. V is TRBV7-3 and J is TRBJ2-1, with D unclear. This CDR3 is 13 amino acids long. Looked up from germline, CDR1 is SGHTA and CDR2 is FQGTGA. The CDR3: CASTHQASNKQFF. Written as DNA, the CDR3 is TGTGCCAGCACCCATCAAGCATCCAATAAGCAGTTCTTC.

This chain joins TRBV7-9 and TRBJ2-5; 7 bases line up with TRBD2. The CDR3 has 14 residues. Germline trimming cut 4 bases from V and 2 bases from J; bases unmatched to any gene: 4. Germline values: CDR1 SEHNR, CDR2 FQNEAQ (reference sequence). The CDR3: CASSWGGGQETQYF. CDR3 sequence (DNA): TGTGCCAGCAGCTGGGGGGGTGGACAAGAGACCCAGTACTTC.

The chain has TRBV5-4 and TRBJ2-6, with D uncertain. The CDR3 consists of 16 residues. Germline assignment: CDR1 SGHNT and CDR2 YYREEE (reference sequence). Trimming removed 2 bases at V and 2 bases at J, with 11 bases between. CDR3 coding DNA: TGTGCCAGCAGCTTACCGATAGCTCCTGGGGCCAACGTCCTGACTTTC. The encoded protein is CASSLPIAPGANVLTF.

This clonotype was observed many times. The chain carries TRBV24-1 and TRBJ2-3, with 10 bases fitting TRBD1. Per the germline V gene, CDR1 is KGHDR and CDR2 is SFDVKD. The CDR3 is made up of 18 amino acids. J was trimmed by 7 bases and V by 5 bases; bases with no gene match: 17. CDR3 sequence: CATSVHPRGQGTVYTQYF. The DNA of the CDR3 is TGTGCCACCAGTGTTCACCCGAGGGGACAGGGGACGGTGTATACGCAGTATTTT.

The rearrangement links TRBV10-1 to TRBJ1-1; 7 bases match TRBD1. The CDR3 has 12 residues. The V and J ends lost 8 bases and 1 base, in that order; junction bases with no gene match: 1. The germline V gene encodes CDR1 WNHNN and CDR2 SYGVQD (reference sequence). Here the CDR3 reads CASGDRNTEAFF. CDR3 DNA: TGCGCCAGCGGGGACAGGAACACTGAAGCTTTCTTT.

The chain links TRBV28 to TRBJ1-1; tentative D call: TRBD1 (5 bases). V shed 5 bases and J shed 5 bases, with 15 bases lying between them. Germline V CDR1 and CDR2: MDHEN, SYDVKM. The CDR3 loop spans 14 amino acids. The CDR3 loop is CASSPLGVGTEAFF. CDR3 nucleotides: TGTGCCAGCAGTCCACTAGGGGTTGGGACTGAAGCTTTCTTT.

This sequence joins TRBV9 and TRBJ1-1, with no clear D. Germline values: CDR1 SGDLS, CDR2 YYNGEE. The CDR3 extends over 13 amino acids. Trimming took 0 bases from V and 8 from J, leaving 11 bases between them. Here the CDR3 DNA reads TGTGCCAGCAGCGTAGAAACCGGCACGGAAGCTTTCTTT. It specifies CASSVETGTEAFF.

The rearrangement joins TRBV5-1 to TRBJ1-1; the D gene is possibly TRBD1 (6 bases). Germline CDR1 SGHRS, CDR2 YFSETQ. The CDR3 contains 14 residues. The V end lost 2 bases, the J end lost 3 bases, and 11 bases lay between the germline ends. CDR3 in DNA: TGCGCCAGCAGCTTACAGGGTATATACACTGAAGCTTTCTTT. Translating gives CASSLQGIYTEAFF.

This clonotype occurred a few times. The chain recombines TRBV5-1 with TRBJ1-1, with TRBD1 as a possible D gene (6 bases). The CDR3 covers 15 residues. The germline V gene encodes CDR1 SGHRS and CDR2 YFSETQ. The V end was cut by 1 base, the J end by 1 base, with 11 bases between. CDR3 residues: CASSLRGQENTEAFF. The CDR3 nucleotides are TGCGCCAGCAGCTTGCGGGGACAAGAGAACACTGAAGCTTTCTTT. The full variable domain, completed using reference TRBV5-1 and TRBJ1-1, is KAGVTQTPRYLIKTRGQQVTLSCSPISGHRSVSWYQQTPGQGLQFLFEYFSETQRNKGNFPGRFSGRQFSNSRSEMNVSTLELGDSALYLCASSLRGQENTEAFFGQGTRLTVV.

Turning to this clonotype: Germline is not matched at one junction end, which may reflect a read error. This sequence joins TRBV6-2 or TRBV6-3 and TRBJ1-3; D unresolved. Germline V gene sequence: CDR1 MNHEY, CDR2 SVGEGT. The CDR3 extends over 14 amino acids. As DNA, the CDR3 is TGTGCCGGCAGTGACGCGGTAAATGGAAACACCATATATTTT. Protein sequence: CAGSDAVNGNTIYF.

V is TRBV7-3 and J is TRBJ1-2; D gene ambiguous. Germline V gene lookup returns CDR1 SGHTA and CDR2 FQGTGA. With 5 bases removed from V and 7 bases from J, the gap between germline ends came to 14 bases. This CDR3 comprises 13 residues. This chain's CDR3 is CASSPGPTGGYTF. CDR3 bases: TGTGCCAGCAGCCCCGGGCCCACGGGTGGCTACACCTTC.

The chain carries TRBV5-1 and TRBJ1-2; no definite D call. V lost 3 bases and J lost 3, with 21 bases in between. The CDR3 loop spans 17 amino acids. Per germline, CDR1 SGHRS and CDR2 YFSETQ. CDR3 DNA: TGCGCCAGCAGCTATCAGGTTGTCCCGGGAAGGGACTATGGCTACACCTTC. Translating gives CASSYQVVPGRDYGYTF. Filled out from reference TRBV5-1 and TRBJ1-2, the complete variable domain reads KAGVTQTPRYLIKTRGQQVTLSCSPISGHRSVSWYQQTPGQGLQFLFEYFSETQRNKGNFPGRFSGRQFSNSRSEMNVSTLELGDSALYLCASSYQVVPGRDYGYTFGSGTRLTVV.

The V gene is TRBV7-2, the J gene TRBJ1-5, with TRBD1 matching 8 bases. The CDR3 runs to 14 residues. Looked up from germline, CDR1 is SGHTA and CDR2 is FQGNSA. V lost 3 bases, J lost 4 bases, and 2 bases stayed unmatched. The CDR3 loop is CASSLGQVNQPQHF. CDR3 nucleotides: TGTGCCAGCAGCTTGGGACAGGTGAATCAGCCCCAGCATTTT.

This clonotype was counted between two and nine times. The chain employs TRBV7-3 and TRBJ1-1; D unresolved. The germline V gene has CDR1 SGHTA and CDR2 FQGTGA. Trimming took 5 bases from V and 2 from J, leaving 9 bases between them. The CDR3 covers 13 residues. The CDR3 loop is CASSAQVNTEAFF. The CDR3 region has the DNA TGTGCCAGCAGCGCCCAGGTAAACACTGAAGCTTTCTTT.